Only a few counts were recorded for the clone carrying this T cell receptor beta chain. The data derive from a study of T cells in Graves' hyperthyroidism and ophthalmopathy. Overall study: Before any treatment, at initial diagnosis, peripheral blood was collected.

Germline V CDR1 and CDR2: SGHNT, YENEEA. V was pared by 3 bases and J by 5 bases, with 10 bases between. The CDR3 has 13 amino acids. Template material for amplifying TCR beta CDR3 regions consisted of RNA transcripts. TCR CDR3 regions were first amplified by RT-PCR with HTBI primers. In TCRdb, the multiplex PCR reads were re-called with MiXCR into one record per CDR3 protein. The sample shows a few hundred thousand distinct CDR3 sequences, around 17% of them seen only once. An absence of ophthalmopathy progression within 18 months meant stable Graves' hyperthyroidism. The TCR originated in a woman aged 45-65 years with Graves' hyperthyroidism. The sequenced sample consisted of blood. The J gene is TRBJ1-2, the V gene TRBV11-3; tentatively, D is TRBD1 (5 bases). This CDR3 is CASSFRARYGYTF. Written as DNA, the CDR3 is TGTGCCAGCAGCTTCAGGGCCAGGTATGGCTACACCTTC.